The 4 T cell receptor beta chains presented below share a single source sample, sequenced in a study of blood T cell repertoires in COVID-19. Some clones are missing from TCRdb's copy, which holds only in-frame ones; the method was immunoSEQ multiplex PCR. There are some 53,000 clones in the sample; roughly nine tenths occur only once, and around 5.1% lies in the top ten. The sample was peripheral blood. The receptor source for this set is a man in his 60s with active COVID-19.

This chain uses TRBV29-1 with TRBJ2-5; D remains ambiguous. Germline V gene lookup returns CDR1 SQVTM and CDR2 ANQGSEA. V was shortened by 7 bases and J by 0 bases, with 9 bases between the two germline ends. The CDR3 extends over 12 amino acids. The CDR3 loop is CSALTYQETQYF. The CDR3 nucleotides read TGCAGCGCCCTGACATACCAAGAGACCCAGTACTTC.

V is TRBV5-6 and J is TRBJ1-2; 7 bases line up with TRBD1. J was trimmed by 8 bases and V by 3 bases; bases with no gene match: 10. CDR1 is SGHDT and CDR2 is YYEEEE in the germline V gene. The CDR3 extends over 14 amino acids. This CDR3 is CASSYLQGTGGYTF. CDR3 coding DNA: TGTGCCAGCAGCTACCTACAGGGGACTGGCGGCTACACCTTC.

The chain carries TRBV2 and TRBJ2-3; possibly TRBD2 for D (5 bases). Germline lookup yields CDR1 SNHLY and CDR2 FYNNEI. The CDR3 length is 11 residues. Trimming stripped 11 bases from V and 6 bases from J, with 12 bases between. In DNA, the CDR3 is TGTGCCGTCGGACTCCTGGATACGCAGTATTTT. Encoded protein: CAVGLLDTQYF.

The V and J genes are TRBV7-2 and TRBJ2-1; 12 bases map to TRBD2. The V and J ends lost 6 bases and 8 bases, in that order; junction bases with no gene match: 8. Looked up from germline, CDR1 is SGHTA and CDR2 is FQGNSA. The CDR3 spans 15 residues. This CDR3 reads CASRPRLAGVDEQFF. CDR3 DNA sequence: TGTGCCAGCAGGCCAAGACTAGCGGGAGTCGATGAGCAGTTCTTC. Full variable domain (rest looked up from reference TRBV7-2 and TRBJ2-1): GAGVSQSPSNKVTEKGKDVELRCDPISGHTALYWYRQSLGQGLEFLIYFQGNSAPDKSGLPSDRFSAERTGGSVSTLTIQRTQQEDSAVYLCASRPRLAGVDEQFFGPGTRLTVL.